Listed below are T cell receptor beta chains from one sample, sequenced in a study of cytomegalovirus exposure and HLA in healthy donors. Data came from immunoSEQ multiplex PCR; TCRdb stores just in-frame clones and leaves some out. This sample yields 250,000 or so clones, of which more than 75% are seen a single time; roughly 1.3% belongs to the top ten. The sample was PBMCs. Receptors were obtained from a human donor in good health. CDR3s include the opening cysteine and the closing phenylalanine or tryptophan. The D gene is left open where the match is weak. Only part of the rows carry a size: once, few, many, or a class if the clone is expanded.

V,size,D,J,DNA,CDR3
TRBV5-1,NA,TRBD1,TRBJ2-2,TGCGCCAGCAGCCTAGGGACAGCCGGGGAGCTGTTTTTT,CASSLGTAGELFF
TRBV27,NA,TRBD2,TRBJ2-7,TGTGCCAGCAGTCACCTCGGGGGGGTGGGCTCCTACGAGCAGTACTTC,CASSHLGGVGSYEQYF
TRBV2,NA,TRBD1,TRBJ2-3,TGTGCCAGCAGAGGATCGGGACAGGGGGCGGATACGCAGTATTTT,CASRGSGQGADTQYF
TRBV9,once,TRBD1,TRBJ1-2,TGTGCCAGCAGCCCGGGACAGGGGGATGGCTACACCTTC,CASSPGQGDGYTF
TRBV7-9,NA,TRBD2,TRBJ2-7,TGTGCCAGCAGCTCAGGGACTAGCGGGGGGTTAGCTACGAGGCAGTACTTC,CASSSGTSGGLATRQYF
TRBV4-1,NA,TRBD1,TRBJ1-1,TGCGCCAGCAGCCAGGTGACAGGGGGTGGGACTGAAGCTTTCTTT,CASSQVTGGGTEAFF
TRBV7-3,NA,TRBD2,TRBJ2-1,TGTGCCAGCAGCTTAGGCTCTGGGAGGGCAGGAGAGCAGTTCTTC,CASSLGSGRAGEQFF
TRBV9,NA,NA,TRBJ2-7,TGTGCCAGCAGCGTAGGGCTGGGGGGAACCTACGAGCAGTACTTC,CASSVGLGGTYEQYF
TRBV12-5,few,TRBD1,TRBJ1-5,TGTGCTAGTGGTTTGGGGGCCACAGGGGGAGGCAATCAGCCCCAGCATTTT,CASGLGATGGGNQPQHF
TRBV5-1,NA,TRBD1,TRBJ2-5,TGCGCCAGCAGCTTGGCGACAGGGAAAGAGACCCAGTACTTC,CASSLATGKETQYF
TRBV29-1,NA,NA,TRBJ1-1,TGCAGCGTGGGGACAAACTTGAACACTGAAGCTTTCTTT,CSVGTNLNTEAFF
TRBV7-3,NA,NA,TRBJ2-1,TGTGCCAGCAGCTCACGAGGGGGTTCGGTCTACAATGAGCAGTTCTTC,CASSSRGGSVYNEQFF
TRBV29-1,NA,TRBD2,TRBJ2-7,TGCAGCGTGCACCTAGCGGGAGTTAGCTACGAGCAGTACTTC,CSVHLAGVSYEQYF
TRBV28,few,TRBD1,TRBJ1-2,TGTGCCAGCAGGAGACAGGGGGCGCCTGGCTACACCTTC,CASRRQGAPGYTF
TRBV30,NA,NA,TRBJ2-7,TGTGCCTGGAGGTCGTATCGCGAGCAGTACTTC,CAWRSYREQYF
TRBV15,few,NA,TRBJ2-7,TGTGCCACCAGCAGAGAAACACAGGGCTACGAGCAGTACTTC,CATSRETQGYEQYF
TRBV6-1,NA,NA,TRBJ1-4,TGTGCCAGCAGTTTGGGACTCCCAAGTGGTGAAAAACTGTTTTTT,CASSLGLPSGEKLFF
TRBV9,NA,NA,TRBJ2-1,TGTGCCAGCAGCGGGCCGTACAATGAGCAGTTCTTC,CASSGPYNEQFF
TRBV19,NA,NA,TRBJ2-4,TGTGCCAGTAACCCGGGACTTACCTTAGCCAAAAACATTCAGTACTTC,CASNPGLTLAKNIQYF
TRBV2,NA,NA,TRBJ2-1,TGTGCCAGCAGATTACAGGGTGATGAGCAGTTCTTC,CASRLQGDEQFF
TRBV9,NA,TRBD2,TRBJ2-7,TGTGCCAGCAGCGTATCCCCGGCGGGAGCCTACGAGCAGTACTTC,CASSVSPAGAYEQYF
TRBV6-5,NA,NA,TRBJ1-6,TGTGCCAGCAGTTACCGGGATTCACCCCTCCACTTT,CASSYRDSPLHF
TRBV6-1,NA,NA,TRBJ2-1,TGTGCCAGCAGGGGGGGACTGTACAATGAGCAGTTCTTC,CASRGGLYNEQFF
TRBV7-9,few,TRBD1,TRBJ1-4,TGTGCCAGCAGCTTATCGGGACAGGGGGCTGAAAAACTGTTTTTT,CASSLSGQGAEKLFF
TRBV7-9,NA,TRBD1,TRBJ1-4,TGTGCCAGCAGCTCCTGGACAGGGACGAGTGAAAAACTGTTTTTT,CASSSWTGTSEKLFF
TRBV6-5,NA,NA,TRBJ1-1,TGTGCCACCAAGGAGGGGTCGGTAACTGAAGCTTTCTTT,CATKEGSVTEAFF
TRBV4-1,few,NA,TRBJ1-2,TGCGCCAGCAGCCAGTTTTCAGGGGAATACTATGGCTACACCTTC,CASSQFSGEYYGYTF
TRBV9,NA,NA,TRBJ2-7,TGTGCCAGCAGCGTAGAGGTGGGGCCCTACGAGCAGTACTTC,CASSVEVGPYEQYF
TRBV30,NA,TRBD1,TRBJ2-1,TGTGCCTGGAGCACGGGACAGGGGCTCAATGAGCAGTTCTTC,CAWSTGQGLNEQFF
TRBV30,NA,TRBD2,TRBJ2-3,TGTGCCTGGAGTGTGGGACTAGCGCAGTATTTT,CAWSVGLAQYF
TRBV7-2,NA,NA,TRBJ2-1,TGTGCCAGCAGCTTAGTGTTCGGTAGCCAAAATGAGCAGTTCTTC,CASSLVFGSQNEQFF
TRBV7-9,NA,NA,TRBJ2-5,TGTGCCAGCAGCTCCCCCCCTAACAGACAGCTACAAGAGACCCAGTACTTC,CASSSPPNRQLQETQYF
TRBV9,NA,TRBD2,TRBJ2-1,TGTGCCAGCAGCGTAGGGTTTGGCGGGAGCTCCTACAATGAGCAGTTCTTC,CASSVGFGGSSYNEQFF
TRBV30,NA,NA,TRBJ2-7,TGTGCCTGGAGTGCCCAGGGGAACGAGCAGTACTTC,CAWSAQGNEQYF
TRBV7-9,NA,NA,TRBJ2-7,TGTGCCAGCAGCTTAGTAGAGAGCGTCTACGAGCAGTACTTC,CASSLVESVYEQYF
TRBV7-2,NA,NA,TRBJ2-1,TGTGCCAGCAGCTACGACTCCCCCCGGGATGGTGGTGAGCAGTTCTTC,CASSYDSPRDGGEQFF
TRBV12-5,NA,NA,TRBJ1-2,TGTGCTAGTGGACTAGAGAACTATGGCTACACCTTC,CASGLENYGYTF
TRBV5-1,few,TRBD2,TRBJ2-7,TGCGCCAGCAGCTTAACTAGCGGGAGAACGGCCTACGAGCAGTACTTC,CASSLTSGRTAYEQYF
TRBV10-3,NA,NA,TRBJ1-2,TGTGCCATCAAGGGGGATGGCTATGGCTACACCTTC,CAIKGDGYGYTF
TRBV5-4,once,TRBD2,TRBJ2-3,TGTGCCAGCAGCCGGGAGGGCGGGAGGTCAGATACGCAGTATTTT,CASSREGGRSDTQYF
TRBV14,NA,TRBD2,TRBJ2-5,TGTGCCAGCAGCCAAGACCCTAGCGGGAGGACCCAAGAGACCCAGTACTTC,CASSQDPSGRTQETQYF
TRBV7-9,NA,NA,TRBJ1-1,TGTGCCAGCAGCTTATCGAGATCAGGAGCTTTCTTT,CASSLSRSGAFF
TRBV7-9,NA,TRBD2,TRBJ2-5,TGTGCCAGCAGCTTAGTTGGGGGGGTAGTAGTTGATGAGACCCAGTACTTC,CASSLVGGVVVDETQYF
TRBV30,NA,NA,TRBJ2-7,TGTGCCTGGAGGCCGGGTTCGTCCTCCGAGCAGTACTTC,CAWRPGSSSEQYF
TRBV28,NA,TRBD1,TRBJ2-7,TGTGCCAGCAGTCCGACAGGGATGGGGGTGGAGCAGTACTTC,CASSPTGMGVEQYF
TRBV10-1,NA,TRBD2,TRBJ2-1,TGCGCCAGCAGTGCCCGATCGACTAGCGGGAGGGCCAATGAGCAGTTCTTC,CASSARSTSGRANEQFF